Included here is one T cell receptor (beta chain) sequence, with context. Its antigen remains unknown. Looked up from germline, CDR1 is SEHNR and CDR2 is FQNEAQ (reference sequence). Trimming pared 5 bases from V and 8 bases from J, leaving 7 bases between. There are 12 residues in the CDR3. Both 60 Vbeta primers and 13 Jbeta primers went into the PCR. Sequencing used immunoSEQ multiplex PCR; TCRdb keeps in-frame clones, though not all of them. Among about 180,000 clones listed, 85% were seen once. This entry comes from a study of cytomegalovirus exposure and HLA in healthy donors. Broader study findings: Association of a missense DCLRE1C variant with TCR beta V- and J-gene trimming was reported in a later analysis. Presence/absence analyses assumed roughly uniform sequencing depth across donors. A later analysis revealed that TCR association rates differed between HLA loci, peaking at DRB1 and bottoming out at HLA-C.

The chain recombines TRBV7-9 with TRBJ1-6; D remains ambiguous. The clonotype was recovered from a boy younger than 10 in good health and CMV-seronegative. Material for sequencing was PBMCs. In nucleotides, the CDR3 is TGTGCCAGCAGCCTCGGAGATTCACCCCTCCACTTT. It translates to CASSLGDSPLHF.